Below are 22 T cell receptor beta chains sequenced from a single sample in a study of blood T cell repertoires in COVID-19. TCRdb keeps only in-frame clones here, not all; method: immunoSEQ multiplex PCR. Of around 26,000 clones in the sample, about 80% were seen once. Sequenced: peripheral blood. These receptor sequences come from a man older than 75 with active or convalescent COVID-19.

CDR3 in amino acids: CAIGAGGRDTQYF. The CDR3 DNA sequence: TGTGCTATCGGGGCGGGGGGGCGAGATACGCAGTATTTT. The rearrangement links TRBV12-5 to TRBJ2-3; 9 nucleotides match TRBD2. This CDR3 comprises 13 residues. Germline V CDR1 and CDR2: LGHNT, FRNRAP. V lost 10 bases, J lost 5 bases, and 7 bases stayed unmatched.

The genes are TRBV3-1 (or the pseudogene TRBV3-2) and TRBJ2-1; perhaps TRBD1 as D (6 bases). The CDR3 is 12 amino acids. The V end was cut by 3 bases, the J end by 9 bases, with 9 bases between. Germline-derived CDR1 and CDR2 are LGHDT and YNNKEL (reference sequence). CDR3 residues: CASSHDRTEQFF. The CDR3 DNA reads as TGTGCCAGCAGCCATGACAGGACTGAGCAGTTCTTC.

This chain uses TRBV6-5 with TRBJ2-2; D might be TRBD2 (6 bases). The V end lost 10 bases, the J end lost 0 bases, and 15 bases lay between the germline ends. The CDR3 is 15 residues long. Germline V gene lookup returns CDR1 MNHEY and CDR2 SVGAGI. The CDR3, as DNA: TGTGCCATTGGAGGAGGGTTCGCGAACACCGGGGAGCTGTTTTTT. As protein: CAIGGGFANTGELFF.

The chain employs TRBV6-1 and TRBJ2-2, with 11 positions matching TRBD1. V lost 1 base to trimming and J lost 6 bases; unmatched junction nucleotides: 4. CDR1 and CDR2 from the germline V gene are MNHNS and SASEGT. The CDR3 extends over 16 amino acids. The chain's CDR3 is CASSEVGQGGSGELFF. The CDR3 nucleotides are TGTGCCAGCAGTGAAGTGGGACAGGGGGGATCCGGGGAGCTGTTTTTT.

This chain connects TRBV24-1 to TRBJ2-1; no clear D gene. This CDR3 region has 14 residues. The V gene lost 2 bases and the J gene lost 7 bases, with 11 bases spanning the gap. Germline values: CDR1 KGHDR, CDR2 SFDVKD. CDR3 coding DNA: TGTGCCACCAGTGATTCGAGATCCCCGAATGAGCAGTTCTTC. Translating gives CATSDSRSPNEQFF.

The chain combines TRBV7-6 with TRBJ1-4; D is unresolved. The ends were cut back, 2 bases at V and 8 bases at J, with 18 bases in the middle. Germline CDR1 and CDR2: SGHVS and FNYEAQ. The CDR3 contains 16 residues. The CDR3 region is CASSLNRPYLREKLFF. CDR3 DNA sequence: TGTGCCAGCAGCTTAAATAGACCCTACCTGAGGGAAAAACTGTTTTTT.

The chain uses TRBV7-3 and TRBJ2-3; 8 bases map to TRBD2. This CDR3 has 16 amino acids. Germline V gene data show CDR1 as SGHTA and CDR2 as FQGTGA. Losses at the gene ends were 1 base for V and 2 bases for J; bases not matched to a gene: 5. The CDR3 is CASSLRVSGVTDTQYF. The CDR3, as DNA: TGTGCCAGCAGCTTAAGGGTTAGCGGGGTCACAGATACGCAGTATTTT.

The chain joins TRBV9 to TRBJ2-5; TRBD1 might be the D (6 bases). V lost 3 bases to trimming and J lost 7 bases, with 13 bases between them. The germline V gene has CDR1 SGDLS and CDR2 YYNGEE. This CDR3 is built from 13 residues. CDR3 nucleotides: TGTGCCAGCAGCGGAACGGAGACAGGGACCCAGTACTTC. Its protein is CASSGTETGTQYF. The full variable domain, completed using reference TRBV9 and TRBJ2-5, is DSGVTQTPKHLITATGQRVTLRCSPRSGDLSVYWYQQSLDQGLQFLIQYYNGEERAKGNILERFSAQQFPDLHSELNLSSLELGDSALYFCASSGTETGTQYFGPGTRLLVL.

The chain is built from TRBV27 and TRBJ2-3; 10 nucleotides align to TRBD1. The CDR3 length is 14 residues. The germline gives CDR1 MNHEY, CDR2 SMNVEV (reference sequence). After removal of 6 bases from V and 4 bases from J, the junction contained 4 bases not matched to a gene. CDR3 sequence (DNA): TGTGCCAGCAGCCAGGGGACAGGGGCAGATACGCAGTATTTT. Translated: CASSQGTGADTQYF.

This clone was picked up one time. The V and J genes are TRBV11-2 and TRBJ2-5; D unresolved. The V end lost 0 bases, the J end lost 2 bases, and 4 bases lay between the germline ends. CDR1 SGHAT and CDR2 FQNNGV come from the germline V gene. The CDR3 has 13 amino acids. As DNA, the CDR3 is TGTGCCAGCAGCTTAGAGCGGCAAGAGACCCAGTACTTC. It specifies CASSLERQETQYF.

The V and J genes are TRBV13 and TRBJ2-7, with TRBD2 as a possible D gene (5 bases). This CDR3 is built from 15 residues. Per germline, CDR1 PRHDT and CDR2 FYEKMQ (reference sequence). V was trimmed by 5 bases and J by 2 bases, leaving 16 bases between them. The CDR3 reads CASSNWNGLAYEQYF. Written as DNA, the CDR3 is TGTGCCAGCAGCAATTGGAATGGACTCGCCTACGAGCAGTACTTC.

This clone was recorded a few times. The chain is built from TRBV24-1 and TRBJ2-1, with TRBD1 matching over 9 bases. The CDR3 sequence is 13 residues long. The germline V gene has CDR1 KGHDR and CDR2 SFDVKD. V gave up 5 bases and J gave up 8 bases; unmatched junction bases: 3. CDR3 nucleotide sequence: TGTGCCACCAGTGGGACAGGGGTCTATGAGCAGTTCTTC. Its translation: CATSGTGVYEQFF.

The chain is built from TRBV20-1 and TRBJ1-5; TRBD1 is a possible D gene (5 bases). Trimming removed 3 bases from V and 3 bases from J, with 12 bases in between. The CDR3 is 14 residues long. CDR1 and CDR2 (germline): DFQATT, SNEGSKA (reference sequence). CDR3 amino acids: CSASSHRSNQPQHF. CDR3 nucleotides: TGCAGTGCTAGTTCTCACAGGTCCAATCAGCCCCAGCATTTT.

Only one count was recorded for this clone. The V gene is TRBV7-2, the J gene TRBJ2-7, with TRBD2 identical over 8 bases. The junction had 8 bases not matched to a gene; V was cut back by 3 bases and J by 4 bases. Germline V gene lookup returns CDR1 SGHTA and CDR2 FQGNSA. The CDR3 totals 15 residues. CDR3 sequence (DNA): TGTGCCAGCAGCTTGGCTGGGACTAGAGGGTACGAGCAGTACTTC. It encodes CASSLAGTRGYEQYF.

This chain links TRBV3-1 (or the pseudogene TRBV3-2) with TRBJ1-2; 7 bases are shared with TRBD1. Germline values: CDR1 LGHDT, CDR2 YNNKEL (reference sequence). CDR3 length: 12 amino acids. Germline trimming cut 4 bases from V and 8 bases from J; bases unmatched to any gene: 4. The CDR3 DNA follows: TGTGCCAGCAGCCTTAGGGGGCGAGGCTACACCTTC. Its translation is CASSLRGRGYTF.

The rearrangement links TRBV28 to TRBJ1-5; the D gene is possibly TRBD1 (5 bases). Between the trimmed V and J ends, which lost 6 bases and 7 bases, there was a span of 10 bases. CDR1 is MDHEN, CDR2 SYDVKM, per germline. The CDR3 is 12 amino acids. CDR3 bases: TGTGCCAGCAGCCGTAGGGGACAGCCCCAGCATTTT. Amino acids: CASSRRGQPQHF.

CDR3 in amino acids: CSARKELEAFF. In DNA form, the CDR3 reads TGCAGTGCTAGAAAGGAGCTTGAAGCTTTCTTT. The chain joins TRBV20-1 to TRBJ1-1; D gene ambiguous. Trimming took 2 bases from V and 7 from J, leaving 8 bases between them. Germline V gene data show CDR1 as DFQATT and CDR2 as SNEGSKA (reference sequence). The CDR3 contains 11 residues.

The chain has TRBV6-1 and TRBJ2-7; 7 bases agree with TRBD2. With V trimmed by 1 base and J by 5 bases, 8 bases remained unmatched. The CDR3 is 15 amino acids. Per the germline V gene, CDR1 is MNHNS and CDR2 is SASEGT. The CDR3 DNA reads as TGTGCCAGCAGTGAAGAGGGGACGGGAGGCGACGAGCAGTACTTC. Translated: CASSEEGTGGDEQYF.

This clone was detected a few times. The chain couples TRBV5-5 to TRBJ1-1, with a tentative D call TRBD1 (5 bases). The V end lost 2 bases, the J end lost 4 bases, and 9 bases lay between the germline ends. CDR3 size: 13 residues. Germline CDR1 and CDR2: SGHKS and YYEKEE (reference sequence). The CDR3 DNA reads as TGTGCCAGCAGCTTACCAGGGCTCACTGAAGCTTTCTTT. Amino acid sequence: CASSLPGLTEAFF.

The rearrangement uses TRBV21-1 and TRBJ2-4; the DNA was not compared with TRBD2, the D call given in the table. TRBV21-1 is termed a pseudogene. This CDR3 has 16 amino acids. CDR3 residues: CASSKGEEEAKNIQYF. The DNA of the CDR3 is TGTGCCAGCAGCAAAGGGGAGGAAGAGGCCAAAAACATTCAGTACTTC.

This chain links TRBV18 with TRBJ1-2; possibly TRBD1 for D (6 bases). The CDR3 runs to 14 residues. The germline gives CDR1 KGHSH, CDR2 LQKENI. V was shortened by 3 bases and J by 4 bases, with 12 bases between the two germline ends. The CDR3 is CASSPGQDLYGYTF. Written as DNA, the CDR3 is TGTGCCAGCTCACCGGGACAAGATCTCTATGGCTACACCTTC.

The chain links TRBV25-1 to TRBJ2-3; TRBD1 is a possible D gene (6 bases). CDR3 length equals 14 residues. Germline V gives CDR1 MGHDK, CDR2 SYGVNS. V lost 8 bases to trimming and J lost 4 bases, with 16 bases between them. This CDR3 reads CASRMGAGADTQYF. The CDR3 bases are TGTGCCAGCCGAATGGGGGCGGGCGCAGATACGCAGTATTTT.